This TCR beta chain derives from a study of blood T cells in healthy people across ages. Using a J-beta primer mix together with a sample-barcoded 5' primer, a second PCR was run for roughly 6 to 12 cycles. TCRdb reanalysed the 5' RACE reads using MiXCR and keeps one entry per CDR3 protein. The sample has about a million distinct CDR3 sequences; about 48% are singletons. General study points: With age, beta diversity per million T cells declined roughly linearly, significantly by 40.

This CDR3 is built from 12 residues. The V gene's germline CDR1 is MNHEY and CDR2 SMNVEV (reference sequence). The germline V and J ends were trimmed by 3 bases and 4 bases, with 3 bases remaining between them. Points on this clonotype: The antigen is unknown.

This receptor was identified in a man aged 30 to 39 in good health. The sequenced material came from blood. The chain couples TRBV27 to TRBJ1-4; no reliable D call. This CDR3 is CASSFLNEKLFF. The CDR3 coding sequence is TGTGCCAGCAGTTTCCTTAATGAAAAACTGTTTTTT.